The rows below give T cell receptor beta chains drawn from one sample of a study of blood T cell repertoires in COVID-19. Measured with immunoSEQ multiplex PCR; TCRdb has only the in-frame clones, and not every one. The repertoire holds around 170,000 clones, with around 86% as singletons. The sequenced sample consisted of peripheral blood. The receptors here all came from a woman aged 25 to 39 with active or convalescent COVID-19. CDR3s include the opening cysteine and the closing phenylalanine or tryptophan. The D gene is left open where the match is weak. Expanded clones are given a class, and other clones once, few, many or no size at all.

d_call j_call clone_size v_call cdr3_nt cdr3_aa
NA TRBJ2-7 NA TRBV7-9 TGTGCCAGCAGCTTCGAGGAGGGGATCTCCTACGAGCAGTACTTC CASSFEEGISYEQYF
TRBD2 TRBJ2-7 few TRBV28 TGTGCCAGCACTAAGACTAGCGGGAGAGTCGGCGAGCAGTACTTC CASTKTSGRVGEQYF
TRBD2 TRBJ2-1 NA TRBV28 TGTGCCAGCAGTTTAGTTGGTAGCGGGCCGTACAATGAGCAGTTCTTC CASSLVGSGPYNEQFF
TRBD1 TRBJ1-1 NA TRBV13 TGTGCCAGCAGCTTAGGCCCCCTTACAGGGGGAGCTTTCTTT CASSLGPLTGGAFF
NA TRBJ1-1 NA TRBV6-5 TGTGCCAGCAGTTACTCGACCCAGGGAAACACTGAAGCTTTCTTT CASSYSTQGNTEAFF
TRBD2 TRBJ2-7 NA TRBV13 TGTGCCAGCAGCTTAGTGGGACTAGCGGGAGGGCACTCCTACGAGCAGTACTTC CASSLVGLAGGHSYEQYF
NA TRBJ1-3 once TRBV7-9 TGTGCCAGCAGCTTTCAGTTCTCTGGAAACACCATATATTTT CASSFQFSGNTIYF
TRBD1 TRBJ1-1 NA TRBV6-2/TRBV6-3 TGTGCCAGCAGTCCGGGTTTTTGGGGGACAGTCACTGAAGCTTTCTTT CASSPGFWGTVTEAFF
NA TRBJ2-6 NA TRBV19 TGTGCCAGTAGTATAAGGGGCTCTGGGGCCAACGTCCTGACTTTC CASSIRGSGANVLTF
NA TRBJ2-7 few TRBV7-2 TGTGCCAGCAGCTTTTCGAGGGCCGAGCAGTACTTC CASSFSRAEQYF
TRBD2 TRBJ2-1 NA TRBV7-2 TGTGCCAGCAGACACGCGGGGGGCCCCTACAATGAGCAGTTCTTC CASRHAGGPYNEQFF
NA TRBJ2-7 few TRBV30 TGTGCCTGGAGTGAGGGAGAGTACCACGAGCAGTACTTC CAWSEGEYHEQYF
TRBD2 TRBJ2-1 NA TRBV6-6 TGTGCCAGCAGGACTCGACTAGCGGACTCCTACAATGAGCAGTTCTTC CASRTRLADSYNEQFF
TRBD1 TRBJ1-6 NA TRBV3-1/TRBV3-2 TGTGCCAGCAGCCCCACAGGGGGGGATTCACCCCTCCACTTT CASSPTGGDSPLHF